This TCR beta chain was identified in a study of blood T cell repertoires in COVID-19. At the level of the study: Nucleic acid was either cDNA or gDNA, and it came from T cells, B-cell-depleted T cells, or PBMCs.

The germline V gene encodes CDR1 LGHDT and CDR2 YNNKEL (reference sequence). Deletions cut 4 bases from V and 7 bases from J, with 19 bases between. The CDR3 extends over 16 amino acids. Original data processing: Amplification of reference gene primers provided the estimated nucleated cell counts. The method was immunoSEQ multiplex PCR; TCRdb's version includes in-frame clones alone and lacks a portion of them. V and J calls and clone size are given by that table; D and trimming were obtained from the DNA. The sample holds 100,000 to 150,000 clones, about 85% seen once. The clonotype was recovered from a middle-aged man with active or convalescent COVID-19. The sample was peripheral blood. V gene TRBV3-1 (or the pseudogene TRBV3-2) combines with J gene TRBJ1-4, with D maybe TRBD1 (6 bases). The CDR3: CASSPEGAGETEKLFF. The CDR3 DNA follows: TGTGCCAGCAGCCCAGAAGGGGCAGGGGAGACTGAAAAACTGTTTTTT.